This TCR beta chain was identified during a study of early T cells in non-severe SARS-CoV-2 infection. Overall study context: The input, bulk RNA from unsorted whole blood, was sequenced, and chains were unpaired.

Study conclusions and caveats: Private and CD4 specificities were missed by VDJdb matching, skewed to anti-spike CD8.

Worth noting for this clonotype: The target antigen is unknown.

Unique molecular identifiers were affixed to single, distinct cDNA molecules. TCRdb reprocessed the 5' RACE reads via MiXCR and lists one record per CDR3 protein. The table includes nearly 95,000 distinct CDR3 sequences, 15% to 20% detected once. CDR3 size: 15 residues. The germline gives CDR1 ENHRY, CDR2 SYGVKD. V lost 9 bases to trimming and J lost 6 bases, with 18 bases between them. The origin of this receptor is an adult who was a healthcare worker with PCR-confirmed SARS-CoV-2 infection or an uninfected control (not recorded which). The sequencing used whole blood, collected at baseline. The chain joins TRBV10-3 to TRBJ1-6; D remains unclear. The CDR3 region has the DNA TGTGCCATTCGGGCCAGACTCGTACCTAATTCACCCCTCCACTTT. Its protein product is CAIRARLVPNSPLHF.